This T cell receptor beta chain derives from a study of breast tumors, draining lymph nodes, adjacent tissues. Findings and caveats of the study: Compared with basal-like, luminal-like tumors shared significantly more repertoire with nontumor tissue.

Using its own MiXCR run on the multiplex PCR reads, TCRdb lists one record per CDR3 protein. In the table there are roughly 100,000 distinct CDR3 sequences, roughly 29% of which are singletons. After removal of 6 bases from V and 2 bases from J, the junction contained 8 bases not matched to a gene. Germline CDR1 SQVTM, CDR2 ANQGSEA. The CDR3 is 14 amino acids. A word on this clonotype: Its matching antigen is unknown.

Breast cancer patients provided tissue from their axillary draining lymph nodes. The source is a female donor with breast cancer. Some clones in this sample may be carry-over from other donors' samples. The chain recombines TRBV29-1 with TRBJ2-3; the match to TRBD1 covers 7 bases. The specimen was axillary lymph node tissue. CDR3 sequence (DNA): TGCAGCGTCGGTCCGGGACAGTACACAGATACGCAGTATTTT. Encoded protein: CSVGPGQYTDTQYF.